The T cell receptor beta chain described here comes from a study of blood T cell repertoires in COVID-19. Study-level information: The origin of the acute and convalescent COVID-19 samples was the United States, Italy and Spain. From T cells, B-cell-depleted T cells, or PBMCs came the material, which was cDNA or gDNA.

There are 17 residues in the CDR3. V shed 1 base and J shed 5 bases, with 20 bases lying between them. The germline CDR1 and CDR2 sequences are SGHVS and FQNEAQ. Source study methods: Quantification of nucleated cells was approximated via reference gene primer amplification. Produced via immunoSEQ multiplex PCR; TCRdb's table is partial and in-frame only. That table supplies the V and J calls and clone size; D and trimming were determined from the DNA. The table records approximately 50,000 clones, roughly 86% of them present only once. This clone showed up just once. The chain uses TRBV7-8 and TRBJ2-5; perhaps TRBD2 as D (6 bases). The sample consisted of peripheral blood. This sequence was found in a woman of 80 years or more with acute or convalescent COVID-19. The CDR3 DNA is TGTGCCAGCAGCTTAGAGGGTATTGGAACTAGCCGCGAGACCCAGTACTTC. It yields the protein CASSLEGIGTSRETQYF.